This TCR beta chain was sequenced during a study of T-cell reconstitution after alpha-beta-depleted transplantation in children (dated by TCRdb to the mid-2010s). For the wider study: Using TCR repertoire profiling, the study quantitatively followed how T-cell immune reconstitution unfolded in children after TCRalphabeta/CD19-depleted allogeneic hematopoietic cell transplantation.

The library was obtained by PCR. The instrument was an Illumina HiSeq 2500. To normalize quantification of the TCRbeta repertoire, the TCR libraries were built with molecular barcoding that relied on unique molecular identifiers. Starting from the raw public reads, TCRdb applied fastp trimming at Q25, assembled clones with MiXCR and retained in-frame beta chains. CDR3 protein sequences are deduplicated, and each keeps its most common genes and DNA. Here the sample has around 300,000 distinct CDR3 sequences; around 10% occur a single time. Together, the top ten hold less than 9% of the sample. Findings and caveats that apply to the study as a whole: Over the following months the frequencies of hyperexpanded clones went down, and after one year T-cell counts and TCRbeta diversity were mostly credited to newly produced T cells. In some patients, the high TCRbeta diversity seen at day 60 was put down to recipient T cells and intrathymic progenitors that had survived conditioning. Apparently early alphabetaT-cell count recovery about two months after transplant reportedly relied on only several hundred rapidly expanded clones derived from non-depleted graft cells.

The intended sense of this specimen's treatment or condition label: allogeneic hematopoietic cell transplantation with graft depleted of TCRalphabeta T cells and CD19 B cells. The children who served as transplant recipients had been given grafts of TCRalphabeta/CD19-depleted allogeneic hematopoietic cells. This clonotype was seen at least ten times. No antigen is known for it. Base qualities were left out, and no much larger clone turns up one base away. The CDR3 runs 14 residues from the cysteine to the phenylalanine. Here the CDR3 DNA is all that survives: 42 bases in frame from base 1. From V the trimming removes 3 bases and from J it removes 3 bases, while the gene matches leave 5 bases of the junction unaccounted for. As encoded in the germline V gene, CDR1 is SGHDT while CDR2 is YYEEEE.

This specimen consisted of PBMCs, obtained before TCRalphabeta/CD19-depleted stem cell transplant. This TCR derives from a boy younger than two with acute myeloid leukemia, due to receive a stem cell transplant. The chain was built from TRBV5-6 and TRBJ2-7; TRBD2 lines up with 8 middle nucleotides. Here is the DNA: TGTGCCAGCAGCTCCGCAGCGGGAGACTACGAGCAGTACTTC. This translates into CASSSAAGDYEQYF.